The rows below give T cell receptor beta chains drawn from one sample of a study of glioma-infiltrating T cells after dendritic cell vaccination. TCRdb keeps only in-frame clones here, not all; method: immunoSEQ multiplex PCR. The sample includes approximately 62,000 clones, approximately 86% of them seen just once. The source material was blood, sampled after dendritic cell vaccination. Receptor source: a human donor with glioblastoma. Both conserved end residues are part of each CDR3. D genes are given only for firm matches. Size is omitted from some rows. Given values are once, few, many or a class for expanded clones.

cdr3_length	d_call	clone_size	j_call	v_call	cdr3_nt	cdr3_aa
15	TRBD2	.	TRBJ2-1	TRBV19	TGTGCCAGTAGCCAAAGGACTAGTGGGTACAATGAGCAGTTCTTC	CASSQRTSGYNEQFF
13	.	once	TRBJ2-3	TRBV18	TGTGCCAGCTCCGCCGGTGGGGGGGATACGCAGTATTTT	CASSAGGGDTQYF
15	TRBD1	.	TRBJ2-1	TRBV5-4	TGTGCCAGCAGCTTGGACCGACAGGGTTACAATGAGCAGTTCTTC	CASSLDRQGYNEQFF
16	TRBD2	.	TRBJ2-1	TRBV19	TGTGCCAGTAGTATAGATCTAGCGGGGGCCGTGTATGAGCAGTTCTTC	CASSIDLAGAVYEQFF
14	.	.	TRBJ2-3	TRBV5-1	TGCGCCAGCAGCTACAACCTAGGAACAGATACGCAGTATTTT	CASSYNLGTDTQYF
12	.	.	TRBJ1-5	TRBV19	TGTGCCAGTACCACATCCCCACAGCCCCAGCATTTT	CASTTSPQPQHF
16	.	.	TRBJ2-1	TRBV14	TGTGCCAGCAGCCATTTCCAGGGTGGGGGGAACAATGAGCAGTTCTTC	CASSHFQGGGNNEQFF
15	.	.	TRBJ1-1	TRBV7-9	TGTGCCAGCAGCTTAGGAGGCGGCGGGAACACTGAAGCTTTCTTT	CASSLGGGGNTEAFF
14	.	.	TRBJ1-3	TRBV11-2	TGTGCCAGCAGCTCCCGGGGTGGAGGAAACACCATATATTTT	CASSSRGGGNTIYF
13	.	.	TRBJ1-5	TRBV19	TGTGCCAGTAGTATGAACAGGATGCCGCCCCAGCATTTT	CASSMNRMPPQHF
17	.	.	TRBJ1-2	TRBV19	TGTGCCAGTAGAGCGAACCGCGCCTTGTCCTCTAACTATGGCTACACCTTC	CASRANRALSSNYGYTF
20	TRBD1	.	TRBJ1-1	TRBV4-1	TGCGCCAGCAGCCAAGCGGGCGGCAGGGGGCTTAGTGGGCCGCCCACTGAAGCTTTCTTT	CASSQAGGRGLSGPPTEAFF
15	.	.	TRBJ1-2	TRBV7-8	TGTGCCAGCAGCCCCGCTGGGGGGGGCTTAGATGGCTACACCTTC	CASSPAGGGLDGYTF
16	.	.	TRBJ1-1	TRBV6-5	TGTGCCAGCAGTTACTCGAGGTCCCGAATGAACACTGAAGCTTTCTTT	CASSYSRSRMNTEAFF
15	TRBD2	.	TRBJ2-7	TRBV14	TGTGCCAGCAGCGTGCAGGGACTAGCGGGAAGCGAGCAGTACTTC	CASSVQGLAGSEQYF
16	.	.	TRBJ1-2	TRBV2	TGTGCCAGCAGTGCCAGGAGGACCCTCGCTAACTATGGCTACACCTTC	CASSARRTLANYGYTF
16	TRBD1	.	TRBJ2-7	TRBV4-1	TGCGCCAGCAGCCATTCAAGCGGGACAGGGGTCCACGAGCAGTACTTC	CASSHSSGTGVHEQYF
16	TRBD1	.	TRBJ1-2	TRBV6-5	TGTGCCAGCAGTTCACCGAGGGACAGGGGGGTATATGGCTACACCTTC	CASSSPRDRGVYGYTF
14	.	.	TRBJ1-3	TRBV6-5	TGTGCCAGCCAACGGCAGGGCTCTGGAAACACCATATATTTT	CASQRQGSGNTIYF
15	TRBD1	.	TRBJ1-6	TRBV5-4	TGTGCCAGCAGAGACAAACAGGGGGCAAATTCACCCCTCCACTTT	CASRDKQGANSPLHF
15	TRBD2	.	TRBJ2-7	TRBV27	TGTGCCAGCAGCCCCCCCGGGAGGGAATCCTACGAGCAGTACTTC	CASSPPGRESYEQYF
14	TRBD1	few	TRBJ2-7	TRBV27	TGTGCCAGCAGTCTCACAGGGGGCACAAACGAGCAGTACTTC	CASSLTGGTNEQYF
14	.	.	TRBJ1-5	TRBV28	TGTGCCAGCAGTACATCAGGGTCGCGGCAGCCCCAGCATTTT	CASSTSGSRQPQHF
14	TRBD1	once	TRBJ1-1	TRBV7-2	TGTGCCAGCAGCATCCGGGAACAGGGGGCGCGTGCTTTCTTT	CASSIREQGARAFF